This TCR beta chain is from a study of blood T cells in healthy people across ages. Turning to the study itself: About one barcoded beta molecule per two T cells was the capture yield of template switching. Study observations and caveats: Diversity estimates drawn from one million T cells were deemed underestimates. Roughly linear age-related decline in beta diversity appeared, significant by age roughly 40.

Unmatched junction bases numbered 3, after V lost 8 bases and J lost 0 bases. Germline CDR1 is SEHNR and CDR2 is FQNEAQ (reference sequence). The CDR3 has 13 amino acids. This clonotype was detected only a few times. The antigen is not known. PCR was performed a second time for about 7 to 11 cycles using a sample-barcoded 5' primer and a J-beta primer mix. Each cDNA molecule was tagged by a template-switch adaptor with 12 random nucleotides. TCRdb redid the calling of the 5' RACE reads with MiXCR, one entry per CDR3 protein. In the table there are 1.5 million to 2 million distinct CDR3 sequences, 30% to 35% of which are singletons.

J is TRBJ1-2 and V is TRBV7-9; TRBD1 aligns across 7 bases. This sequence was found in a woman aged 25 to 39 in good health. The sequencing sample was made of blood. The CDR3 protein is CASGTVANYGYTF. The CDR3 DNA is TGTGCCAGCGGGACAGTAGCTAACTATGGCTACACCTTC.